Following are 10 T cell receptor beta chains from one sample sequenced in a study of cytomegalovirus exposure and HLA in healthy donors. Sequenced by immunoSEQ multiplex PCR; TCRdb stores in-frame clones only, minus some. Of approximately 260,000 clones listed, approximately 86% are singletons. Sequencing used PBMCs. These TCRs come from a woman between 18 and 30 years old in good health and CMV-seronegative.

This sequence joins TRBV9 and TRBJ2-5; D perhaps matches TRBD1 (6 bases). Per germline, CDR1 SGDLS and CDR2 YYNGEE. The CDR3 has 14 amino acids. Trimming took off 4 bases at V and 0 bases at J, with 10 bases between the two ends. The CDR3 protein is CASSPRTDQETQYF. The CDR3 DNA sequence: TGTGCCAGCAGCCCACGGACAGACCAAGAGACCCAGTACTTC.

V usage is TRBV13 and J usage is TRBJ2-3, with 9 positions matching TRBD1. The CDR3 runs 15 residues. Trimming took 3 bases from V and 3 from J; bases not matched to a gene: 4. Germline lookup yields CDR1 PRHDT and CDR2 FYEKMQ (reference sequence). The CDR3 DNA follows: TGTGCCAGCAGCTTCAGGACAGGGGCTACAGATACGCAGTATTTT. Its protein product is CASSFRTGATDTQYF.

This clone was seen only a few times. The genes are TRBV7-9 and TRBJ1-1; D unclear. The CDR3 covers 14 residues. The V and J ends lost 2 bases and 4 bases respectively, with 11 bases between them. Germline CDR1 is SEHNR and CDR2 is FQNEAQ (reference sequence). DNA for the CDR3: TGTGCCAGCAGCTTACGGTTAAGTCTCACTGAAGCTTTCTTT. Protein product: CASSLRLSLTEAFF.

The gene calls are TRBV30 and TRBJ2-2; D is possibly TRBD1 (6 bases). V was trimmed by 8 bases and J by 4 bases, leaving 14 bases between them. The germline gives CDR1 GTSNPN, CDR2 SVGIG (reference sequence). The CDR3 runs 13 residues. The CDR3 sequence is CARTRGGTGELFF. The CDR3 region has the DNA TGTGCCAGGACCAGGGGTGGCACCGGGGAGCTGTTTTTT.

There are a few counts of this clone. The chain is built from TRBV4-1 and TRBJ1-2, with D possibly being TRBD1 (5 bases). The CDR3 has 15 amino acids. Germline CDR1 and CDR2: MGHRA and YSYEKL. The V end was cut by 1 base, the J end by 6 bases, with 15 bases between. CDR3 sequence: CASSQGGGVQDGYTF. Here the CDR3 DNA reads TGCGCCAGCAGCCAAGGAGGAGGGGTTCAGGATGGCTACACCTTC.

The CDR3 DNA sequence: TGTGCCATCAGTGTACAGGTCAGAGAAGGGCCTGGCTACACCTTC. Its protein is CAISVQVREGPGYTF. The gene calls are TRBV10-3 and TRBJ1-2; D possibly corresponds to TRBD1 (5 bases). V was cut by 4 bases and J by 7 bases, with 19 bases left in between. The CDR3 runs to 15 residues. Germline V gene sequence: CDR1 ENHRY, CDR2 SYGVKD.

CDR3 nucleotide sequence: TGTGCCAGCAGCTTAAGTCCGGGGAAGACCCAGTACTTC. Translating gives CASSLSPGKTQYF. The V call is TRBV13, the J call TRBJ2-5, with a possible D match to TRBD2 (5 bases). The CDR3 is 13 amino acids. Germline V lookup: CDR1 PRHDT, CDR2 FYEKMQ (reference sequence). V lost 2 bases, J lost 6 bases, and 10 bases lay in between.

The genes are TRBV6-5 and TRBJ1-1, with D tentatively TRBD1 (6 bases). Trimming cost V 4 bases and J 5 bases, with 20 bases left between them. The CDR3 has 16 residues. The germline V gene has CDR1 MNHEY and CDR2 SVGAGI. The CDR3 loop is CASSWGPSAEGTEAFF. CDR3 DNA sequence: TGTGCCAGCAGTTGGGGGCCGAGTGCCGAGGGGACTGAAGCTTTCTTT.

The V gene is TRBV5-4, the J gene TRBJ2-3; TRBD1 might be the D (5 bases). The CDR3 totals 15 residues. The V gene lost 4 bases and the J gene lost 2 bases, with 14 bases spanning the gap. Per germline, CDR1 SGHNT and CDR2 YYREEE (reference sequence). The CDR3 loop is CASSPPQALTDTQYF. The CDR3 coding sequence is TGTGCCAGCAGCCCACCACAGGCGCTCACAGATACGCAGTATTTT.

This clone was seen a handful of times. The chain joins TRBV19 to TRBJ2-1; 7 positions agree with TRBD2. There are 12 residues in the CDR3. Germline loops: CDR1 LNHDA, CDR2 SQIVND (reference sequence). V lost 5 bases to trimming and J lost 10 bases; unmatched junction nucleotides: 5. CDR3 DNA sequence: TGTGCCAGTAGTCCCCAAGCGGGAGAGCAGTTCTTC. The encoded protein is CASSPQAGEQFF. Complete variable domain (other parts from reference TRBV19 and TRBJ2-1): DGGITQSPKYLFRKEGQNVTLSCEQNLNHDAMYWYRQDPGQGLRLIYYSQIVNDFQKGDIAEGYSVSREKKESFPLTVTSAQKNPTAFYLCASSPQAGEQFFGPGTRLTVL.